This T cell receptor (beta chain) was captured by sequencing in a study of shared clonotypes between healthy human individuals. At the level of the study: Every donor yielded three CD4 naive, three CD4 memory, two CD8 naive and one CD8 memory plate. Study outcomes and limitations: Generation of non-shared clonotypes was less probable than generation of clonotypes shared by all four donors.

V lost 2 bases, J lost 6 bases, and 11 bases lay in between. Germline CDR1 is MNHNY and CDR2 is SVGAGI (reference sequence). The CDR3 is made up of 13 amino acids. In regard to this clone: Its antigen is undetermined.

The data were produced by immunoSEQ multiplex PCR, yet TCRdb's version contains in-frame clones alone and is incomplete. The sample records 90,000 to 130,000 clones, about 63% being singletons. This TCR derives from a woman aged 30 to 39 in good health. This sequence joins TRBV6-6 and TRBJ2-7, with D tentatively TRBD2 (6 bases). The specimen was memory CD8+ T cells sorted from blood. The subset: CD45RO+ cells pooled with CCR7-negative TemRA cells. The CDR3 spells CASSYPLASEQYF. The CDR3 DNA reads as TGTGCCAGCAGTTACCCACTAGCTAGCGAGCAGTACTTC.